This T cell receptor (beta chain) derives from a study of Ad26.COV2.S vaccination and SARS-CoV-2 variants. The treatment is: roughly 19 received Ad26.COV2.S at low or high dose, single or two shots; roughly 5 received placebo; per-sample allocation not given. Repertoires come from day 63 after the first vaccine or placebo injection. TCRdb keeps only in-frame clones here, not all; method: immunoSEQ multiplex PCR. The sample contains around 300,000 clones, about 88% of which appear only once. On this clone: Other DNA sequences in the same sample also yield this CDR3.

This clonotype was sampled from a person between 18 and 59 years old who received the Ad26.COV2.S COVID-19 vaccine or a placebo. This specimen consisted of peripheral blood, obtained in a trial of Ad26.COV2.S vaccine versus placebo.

The CDR3 bases are TGTGCCATCAGTGAGACGACTAGTTATGAGCAGTTCTTC. Protein sequence: CAISETTSYEQFF. This rearrangement joins TRBV10-3 to TRBJ2-1, with a tentative D call TRBD2 (6 bases). Germline CDR1 is ENHRY and CDR2 is SYGVKD. This CDR3 spans 13 amino acids. Trimming left V 2 bases short and J 8 bases short, with 10 bases between.